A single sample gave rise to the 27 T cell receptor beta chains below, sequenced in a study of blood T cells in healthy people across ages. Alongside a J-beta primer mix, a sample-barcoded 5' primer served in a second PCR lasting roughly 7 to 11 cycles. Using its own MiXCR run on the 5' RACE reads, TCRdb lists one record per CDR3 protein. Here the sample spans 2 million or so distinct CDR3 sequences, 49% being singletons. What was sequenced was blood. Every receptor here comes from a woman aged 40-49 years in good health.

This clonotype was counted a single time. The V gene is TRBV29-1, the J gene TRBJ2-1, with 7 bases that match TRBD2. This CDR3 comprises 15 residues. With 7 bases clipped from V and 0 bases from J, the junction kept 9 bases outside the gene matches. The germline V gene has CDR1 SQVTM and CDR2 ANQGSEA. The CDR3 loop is CSGASGTSSYNEQFF. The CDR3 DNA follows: TGCAGCGGAGCTAGCGGCACGAGCTCCTACAATGAGCAGTTCTTC.

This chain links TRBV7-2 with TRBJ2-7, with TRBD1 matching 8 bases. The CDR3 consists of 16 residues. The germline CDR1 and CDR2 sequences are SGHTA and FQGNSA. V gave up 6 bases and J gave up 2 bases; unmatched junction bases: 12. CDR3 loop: CASRQSSGQVPYEQYF. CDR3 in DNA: TGTGCCAGCAGACAATCCTCGGGACAGGTTCCCTACGAGCAGTACTTC.

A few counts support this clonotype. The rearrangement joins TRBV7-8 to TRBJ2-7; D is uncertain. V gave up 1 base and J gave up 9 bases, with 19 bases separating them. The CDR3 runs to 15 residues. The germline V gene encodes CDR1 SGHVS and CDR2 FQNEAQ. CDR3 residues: CASSLEISPLPWQYF. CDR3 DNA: TGTGCCAGCAGCTTAGAGATTAGCCCCCTTCCTTGGCAGTACTTC.

DNA of the CDR3: TGCAGTGCTAGAGATTTTCAGGGACAGGGGGTCTACGAGCAGTACTTC. Amino acids: CSARDFQGQGVYEQYF. The chain has TRBV20-1 and TRBJ2-4, with 11 positions matching TRBD1. The assigned J gene may be wrong: the sequence end matches TRBJ2-7 better. CDR3 length: 16 residues. Germline CDR1 DFQATT, CDR2 SNEGSKA (reference sequence).

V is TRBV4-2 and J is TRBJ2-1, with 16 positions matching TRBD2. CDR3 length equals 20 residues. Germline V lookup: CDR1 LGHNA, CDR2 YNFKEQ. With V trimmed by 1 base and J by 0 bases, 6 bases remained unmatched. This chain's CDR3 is CASSQAGTSGGDSSYNEQFF. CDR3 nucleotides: TGTGCCAGCAGCCAAGCCGGGACTAGCGGGGGGGATAGCTCCTACAATGAGCAGTTCTTC.

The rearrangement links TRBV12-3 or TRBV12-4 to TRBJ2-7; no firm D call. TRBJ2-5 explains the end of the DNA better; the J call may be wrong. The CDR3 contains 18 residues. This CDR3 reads CASSLVNRSRPGGETQYF. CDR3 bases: TGTGCCAGCAGTTTAGTCAATAGGTCGCGACCCGGTGGAGAGACCCAGTACTTC.

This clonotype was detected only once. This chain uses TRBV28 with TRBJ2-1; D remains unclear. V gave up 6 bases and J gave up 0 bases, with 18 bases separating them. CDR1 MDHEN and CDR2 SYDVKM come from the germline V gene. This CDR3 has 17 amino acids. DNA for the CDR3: TGTGCCAGCAGACCAACCCGACGGGCGAGCTCCTACAATGAGCAGTTCTTC. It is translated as CASRPTRRASSYNEQFF.

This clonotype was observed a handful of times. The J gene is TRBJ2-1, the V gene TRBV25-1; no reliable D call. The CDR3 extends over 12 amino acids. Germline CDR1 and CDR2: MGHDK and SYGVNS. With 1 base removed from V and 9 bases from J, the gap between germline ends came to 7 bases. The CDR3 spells CASSESAAEQFF. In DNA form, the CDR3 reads TGTGCCAGCAGTGAATCCGCAGCTGAGCAGTTCTTC.

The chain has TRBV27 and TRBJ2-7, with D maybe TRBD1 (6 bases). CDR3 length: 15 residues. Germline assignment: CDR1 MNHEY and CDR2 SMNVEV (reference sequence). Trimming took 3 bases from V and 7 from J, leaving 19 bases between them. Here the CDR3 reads CASSLRAREGDEQYF. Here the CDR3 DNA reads TGTGCCAGCAGTTTGAGGGCCAGAGAGGGGGATGAGCAGTACTTC.

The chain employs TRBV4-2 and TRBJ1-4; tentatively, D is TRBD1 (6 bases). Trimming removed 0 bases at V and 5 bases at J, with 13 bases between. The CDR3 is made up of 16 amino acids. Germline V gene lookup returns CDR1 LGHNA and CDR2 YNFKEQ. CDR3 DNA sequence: TGTGCCAGCAGCCAAGAAAGAGGGGGTCCAAATGAAAAACTGTTTTTT. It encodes CASSQERGGPNEKLFF.

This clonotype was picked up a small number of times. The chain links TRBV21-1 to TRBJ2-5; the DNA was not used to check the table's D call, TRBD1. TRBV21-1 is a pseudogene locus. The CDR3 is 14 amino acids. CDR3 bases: TGTGCCAGCATCCCGGGACCCCAGAAAGATAACCAGTACTTC. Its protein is CASIPGPQKDNQYF.

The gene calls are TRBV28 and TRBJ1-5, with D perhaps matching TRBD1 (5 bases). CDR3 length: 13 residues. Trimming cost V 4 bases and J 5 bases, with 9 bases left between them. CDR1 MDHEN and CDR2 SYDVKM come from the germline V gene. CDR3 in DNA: TGTGCCAGCAGTTCCAGGGATGATCAGCCCCAGCATTTT. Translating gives CASSSRDDQPQHF.

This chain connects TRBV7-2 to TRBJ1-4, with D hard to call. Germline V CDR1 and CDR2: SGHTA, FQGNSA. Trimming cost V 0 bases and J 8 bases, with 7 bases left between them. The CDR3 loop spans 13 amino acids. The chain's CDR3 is CASSLADGEKLFF. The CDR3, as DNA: TGTGCCAGCAGCTTAGCGGACGGGGAAAAACTGTTTTTT. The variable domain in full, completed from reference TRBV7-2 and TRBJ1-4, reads GAGVSQSPSNKVTEKGKDVELRCDPISGHTALYWYRQSLGQGLEFLIYFQGNSAPDKSGLPSDRFSAERTGGSVSTLTIQRTQQEDSAVYLCASSLADGEKLFFGSGTQLSVL.

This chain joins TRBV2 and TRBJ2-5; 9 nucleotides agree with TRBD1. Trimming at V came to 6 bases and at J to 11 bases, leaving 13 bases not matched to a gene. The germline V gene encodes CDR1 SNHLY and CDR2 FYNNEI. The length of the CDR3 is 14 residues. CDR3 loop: CASRESGTGYRQYF. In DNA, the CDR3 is TGTGCCAGCAGAGAATCCGGGACAGGGTATCGTCAGTACTTC. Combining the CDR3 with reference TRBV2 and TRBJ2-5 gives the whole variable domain EPEVTQTPSHQVTQMGQEVILRCVPISNHLYFYWYRQILGQKVEFLVSFYNNEISEKSEIFDDQFSVERPDGSNFTLKIRSTKLEDSAMYFCASRESGTGYRQYFGPGTRLLVL.

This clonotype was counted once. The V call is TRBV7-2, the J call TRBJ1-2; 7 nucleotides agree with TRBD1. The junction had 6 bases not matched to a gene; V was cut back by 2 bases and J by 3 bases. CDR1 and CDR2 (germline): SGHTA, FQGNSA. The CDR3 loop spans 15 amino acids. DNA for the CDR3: TGTGCCAGCAGCTTACAGGGCAGGGGGGACTATGGCTACACCTTC. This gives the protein CASSLQGRGDYGYTF.

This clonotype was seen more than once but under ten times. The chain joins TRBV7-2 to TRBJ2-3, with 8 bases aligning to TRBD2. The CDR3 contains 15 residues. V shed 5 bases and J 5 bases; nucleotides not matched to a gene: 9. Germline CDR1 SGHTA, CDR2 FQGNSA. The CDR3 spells CASSPLRGGGDTQYF. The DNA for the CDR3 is TGTGCCAGCAGCCCACTCCGGGGGGGCGGAGATACGCAGTATTTT. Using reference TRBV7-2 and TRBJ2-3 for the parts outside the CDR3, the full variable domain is GAGVSQSPSNKVTEKGKDVELRCDPISGHTALYWYRQSLGQGLEFLIYFQGNSAPDKSGLPSDRFSAERTGGSVSTLTIQRTQQEDSAVYLCASSPLRGGGDTQYFGPGTRLTVL.

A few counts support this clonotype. The CDR3 DNA follows: TGTGCCAGCAGTTACTCGGGACCGTATGGCTACACCTTC. This translates into CASSYSGPYGYTF. The chain links TRBV6-5 to TRBJ1-2, with D perhaps matching TRBD1 (5 bases). V was shortened by 0 bases and J by 5 bases, with 7 bases between the two germline ends. Per the germline V gene, CDR1 is MNHEY and CDR2 is SVGAGI. The length of the CDR3 is 13 residues.

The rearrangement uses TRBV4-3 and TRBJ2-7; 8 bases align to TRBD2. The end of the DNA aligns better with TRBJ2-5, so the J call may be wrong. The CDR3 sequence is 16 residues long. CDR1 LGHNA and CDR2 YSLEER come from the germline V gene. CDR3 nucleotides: TGCGCCAGCAGCCCATTCACCGGGACTAGAGAAGAGACCCAGTACTTC. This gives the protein CASSPFTGTREETQYF.

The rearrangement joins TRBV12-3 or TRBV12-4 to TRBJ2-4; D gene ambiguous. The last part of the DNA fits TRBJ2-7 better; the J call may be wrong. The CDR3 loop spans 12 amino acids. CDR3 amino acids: CASRQESYEQYF. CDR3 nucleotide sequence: TGTGCCAGCAGGCAGGAATCCTACGAGCAGTACTTC.

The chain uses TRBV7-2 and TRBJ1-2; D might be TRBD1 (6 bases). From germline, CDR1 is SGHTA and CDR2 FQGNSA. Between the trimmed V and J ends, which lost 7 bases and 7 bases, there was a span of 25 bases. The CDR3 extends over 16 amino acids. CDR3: CASTVRLQGMVGGYTF. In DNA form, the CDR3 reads TGTGCCAGCACCGTCCGCCTCCAGGGGATGGTAGGTGGCTACACCTTC.

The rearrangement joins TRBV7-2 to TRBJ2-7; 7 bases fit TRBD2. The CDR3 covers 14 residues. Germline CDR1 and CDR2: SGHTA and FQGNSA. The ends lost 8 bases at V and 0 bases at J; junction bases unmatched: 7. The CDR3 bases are TGTGCCAGCGCTAGGGAGGGAAACTCCTACGAGCAGTACTTC. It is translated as CASAREGNSYEQYF. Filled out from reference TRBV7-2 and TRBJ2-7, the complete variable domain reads GAGVSQSPSNKVTEKGKDVELRCDPISGHTALYWYRQSLGQGLEFLIYFQGNSAPDKSGLPSDRFSAERTGGSVSTLTIQRTQQEDSAVYLCASAREGNSYEQYFGPGTRLTVT.

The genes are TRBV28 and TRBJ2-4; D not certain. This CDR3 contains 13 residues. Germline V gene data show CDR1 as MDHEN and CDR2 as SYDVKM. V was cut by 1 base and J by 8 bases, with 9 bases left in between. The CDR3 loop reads CASSLLGLDIQYF. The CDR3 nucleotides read TGTGCCAGCAGTTTATTAGGATTAGACATTCAGTACTTC.

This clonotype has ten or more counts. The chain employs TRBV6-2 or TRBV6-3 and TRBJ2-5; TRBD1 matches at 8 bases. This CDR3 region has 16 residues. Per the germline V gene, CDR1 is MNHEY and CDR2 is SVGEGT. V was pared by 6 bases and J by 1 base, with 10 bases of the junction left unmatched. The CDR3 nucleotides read TGTGCCAGCAGGCAAGGGACAGGAGAGTTCCAAGAGACCCAGTACTTC. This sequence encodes CASRQGTGEFQETQYF.

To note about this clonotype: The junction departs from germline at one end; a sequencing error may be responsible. The CDR3 DNA reads TGTGCCAGCAGCCAAGTGGGGGGGGGTCTCGTCTACAATGGGCAGTTCTTC. This gives the protein CASSQVGGGLVYNGQFF. The chain carries TRBV4-2 and TRBJ2-1; 7 positions match TRBD2. The CDR3 is 17 residues long. CDR1 is LGHNA, CDR2 YNFKEQ, per germline.

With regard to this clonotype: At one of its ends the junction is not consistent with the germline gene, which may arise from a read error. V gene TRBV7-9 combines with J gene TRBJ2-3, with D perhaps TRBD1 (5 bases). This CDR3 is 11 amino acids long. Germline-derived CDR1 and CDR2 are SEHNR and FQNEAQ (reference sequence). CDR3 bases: TGTGCCAGCAGCGACACAGGTACGCAGTATTTT. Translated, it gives CASSDTGTQYF.

CDR3 region: CASSELANQPQHF. The CDR3 region has the DNA TGTGCCAGCAGTGAACTAGCCAATCAGCCCCAGCATTTT. The chain recombines TRBV2 with TRBJ1-5; D is unclear. The CDR3 loop spans 13 amino acids. Germline V gene data show CDR1 as SNHLY and CDR2 as FYNNEI. V gave up 2 bases and J gave up 3 bases, with 5 bases separating them.

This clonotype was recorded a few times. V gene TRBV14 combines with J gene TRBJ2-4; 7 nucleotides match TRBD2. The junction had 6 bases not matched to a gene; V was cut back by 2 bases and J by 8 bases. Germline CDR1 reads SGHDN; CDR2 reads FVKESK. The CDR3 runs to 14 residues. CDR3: CASSQRRGRDIQYF. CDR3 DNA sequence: TGTGCCAGCAGCCAACGTCGGGGGAGGGACATTCAGTACTTC.